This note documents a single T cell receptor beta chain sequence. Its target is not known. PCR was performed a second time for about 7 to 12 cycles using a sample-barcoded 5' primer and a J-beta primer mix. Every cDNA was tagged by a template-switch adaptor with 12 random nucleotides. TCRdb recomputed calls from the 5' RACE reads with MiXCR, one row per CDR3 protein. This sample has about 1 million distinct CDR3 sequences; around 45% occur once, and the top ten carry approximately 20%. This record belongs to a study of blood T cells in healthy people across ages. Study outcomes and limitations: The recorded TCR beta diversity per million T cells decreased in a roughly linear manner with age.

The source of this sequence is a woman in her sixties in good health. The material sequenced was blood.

CDR3 nucleotides: TGCAGTGCTACGCGGGAGGGTAGCACAGATACGCAGTATTTT. It is translated as CSATREGSTDTQYF. V gene TRBV20-1 combines with J gene TRBJ2-3, with 9 bases aligning to TRBD2. J gave up 0 bases and V 4 bases, and 2 bases lay outside the gene matches. Germline V gives CDR1 DFQATT, CDR2 SNEGSKA (reference sequence). This CDR3 is built from 14 residues.